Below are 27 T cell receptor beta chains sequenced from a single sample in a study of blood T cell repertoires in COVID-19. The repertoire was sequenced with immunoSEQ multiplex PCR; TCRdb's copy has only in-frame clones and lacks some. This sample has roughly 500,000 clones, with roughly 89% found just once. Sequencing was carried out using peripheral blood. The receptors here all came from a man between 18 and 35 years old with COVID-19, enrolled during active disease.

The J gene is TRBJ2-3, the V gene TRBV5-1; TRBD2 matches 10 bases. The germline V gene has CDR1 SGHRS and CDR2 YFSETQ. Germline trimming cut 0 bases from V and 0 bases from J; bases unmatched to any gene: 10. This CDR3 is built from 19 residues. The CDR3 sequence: CASSLVVTSGVTSTDTQYF. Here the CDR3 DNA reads TGCGCCAGCAGCTTGGTTGTTACTAGCGGGGTCACTAGCACAGATACGCAGTATTTT.

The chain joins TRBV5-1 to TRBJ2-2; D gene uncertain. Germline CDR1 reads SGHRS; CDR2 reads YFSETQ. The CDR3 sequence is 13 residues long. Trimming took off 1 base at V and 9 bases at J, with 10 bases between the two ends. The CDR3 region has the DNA TGCGCCAGCAGCTTGTTCGGTAGCAGGGAGCTGTTTTTT. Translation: CASSLFGSRELFF.

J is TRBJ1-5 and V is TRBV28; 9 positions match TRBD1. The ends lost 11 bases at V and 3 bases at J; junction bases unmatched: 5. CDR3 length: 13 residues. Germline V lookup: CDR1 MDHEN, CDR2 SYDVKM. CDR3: CAGGQGTNQPQHF. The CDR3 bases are TGTGCCGGCGGACAGGGGACCAATCAGCCCCAGCATTTT.

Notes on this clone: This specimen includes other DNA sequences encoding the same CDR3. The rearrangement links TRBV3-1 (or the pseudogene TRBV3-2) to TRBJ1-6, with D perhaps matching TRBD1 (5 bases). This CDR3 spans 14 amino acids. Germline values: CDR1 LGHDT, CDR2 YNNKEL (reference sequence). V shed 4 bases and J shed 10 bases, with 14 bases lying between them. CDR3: CASSRQSGESPLHF. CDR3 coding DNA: TGTGCCAGCAGCCGACAGTCGGGAGAGTCACCCCTCCACTTT.

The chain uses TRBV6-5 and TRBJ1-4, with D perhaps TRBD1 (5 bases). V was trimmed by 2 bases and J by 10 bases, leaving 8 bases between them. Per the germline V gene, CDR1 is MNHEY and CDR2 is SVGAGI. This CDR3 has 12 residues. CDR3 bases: TGTGCCAGCAGTTACCAGGGCGGAAAACTGTTTTTT. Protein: CASSYQGGKLFF.

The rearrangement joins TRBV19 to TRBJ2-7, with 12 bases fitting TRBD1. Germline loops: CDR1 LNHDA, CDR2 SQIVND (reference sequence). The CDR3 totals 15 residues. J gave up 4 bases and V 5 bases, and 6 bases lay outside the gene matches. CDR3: CASSDRDRGPYEQYF. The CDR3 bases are TGTGCCAGTAGTGACCGGGACAGGGGGCCGTACGAGCAGTACTTC.

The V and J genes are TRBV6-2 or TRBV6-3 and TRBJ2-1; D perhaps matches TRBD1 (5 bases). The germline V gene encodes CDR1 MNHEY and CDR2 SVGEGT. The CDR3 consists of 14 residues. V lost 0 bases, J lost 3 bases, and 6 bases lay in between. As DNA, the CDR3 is TGTGCCAGCAGTTACTCGACAGACTACAATGAGCAGTTCTTC. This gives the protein CASSYSTDYNEQFF.

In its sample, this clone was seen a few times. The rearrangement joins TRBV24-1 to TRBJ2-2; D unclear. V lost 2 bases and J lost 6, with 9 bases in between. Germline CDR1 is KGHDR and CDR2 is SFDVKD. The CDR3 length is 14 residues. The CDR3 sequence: CATSDYYASGELFF. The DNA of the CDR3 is TGTGCCACCAGTGATTACTATGCCTCCGGGGAGCTGTTTTTT.

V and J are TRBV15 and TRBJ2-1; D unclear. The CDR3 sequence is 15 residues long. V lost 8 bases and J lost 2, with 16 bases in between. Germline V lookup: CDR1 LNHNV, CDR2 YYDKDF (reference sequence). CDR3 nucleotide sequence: TGTGCCACCCGAATCGGTAATAGCCCCTACAATGAGCAGTTCTTC. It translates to CATRIGNSPYNEQFF.

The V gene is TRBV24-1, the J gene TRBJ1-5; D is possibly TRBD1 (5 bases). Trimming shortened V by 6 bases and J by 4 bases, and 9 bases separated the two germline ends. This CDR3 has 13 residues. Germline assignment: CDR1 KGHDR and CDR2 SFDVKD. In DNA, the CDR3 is TGTGCCACCAGTATAGGGACTAATCAGCCCCAGCATTTT. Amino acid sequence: CATSIGTNQPQHF.

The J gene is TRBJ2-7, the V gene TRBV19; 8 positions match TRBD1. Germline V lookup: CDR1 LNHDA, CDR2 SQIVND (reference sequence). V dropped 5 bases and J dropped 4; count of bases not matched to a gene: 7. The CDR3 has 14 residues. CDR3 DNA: TGTGCCAGTAGTCCTCCGGACAGGGTGTACGAGCAGTACTTC. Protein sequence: CASSPPDRVYEQYF.

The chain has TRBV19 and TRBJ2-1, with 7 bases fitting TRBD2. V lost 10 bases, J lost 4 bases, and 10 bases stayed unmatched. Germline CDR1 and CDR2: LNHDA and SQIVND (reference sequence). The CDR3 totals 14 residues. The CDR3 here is CATKGAGPYNEQFF. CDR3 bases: TGTGCCACCAAGGGAGCGGGACCTTACAATGAGCAGTTCTTC.

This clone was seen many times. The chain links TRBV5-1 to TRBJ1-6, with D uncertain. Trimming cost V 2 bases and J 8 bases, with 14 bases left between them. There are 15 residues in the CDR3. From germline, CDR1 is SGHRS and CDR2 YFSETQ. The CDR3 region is CASSLEGEAHSPLHF. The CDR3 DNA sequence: TGCGCCAGCAGCTTAGAGGGAGAGGCTCATTCACCCCTCCACTTT. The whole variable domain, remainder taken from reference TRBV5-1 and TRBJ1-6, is KAGVTQTPRYLIKTRGQQVTLSCSPISGHRSVSWYQQTPGQGLQFLFEYFSETQRNKGNFPGRFSGRQFSNSRSEMNVSTLELGDSALYLCASSLEGEAHSPLHFGNGTRLTVT.

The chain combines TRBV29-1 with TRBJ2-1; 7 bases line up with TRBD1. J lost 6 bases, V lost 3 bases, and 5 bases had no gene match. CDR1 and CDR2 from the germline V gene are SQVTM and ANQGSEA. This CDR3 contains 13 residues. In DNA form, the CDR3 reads TGCAGCGTTGAGAGACAGGGCATCAATGAGCAGTTCTTC. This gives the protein CSVERQGINEQFF.

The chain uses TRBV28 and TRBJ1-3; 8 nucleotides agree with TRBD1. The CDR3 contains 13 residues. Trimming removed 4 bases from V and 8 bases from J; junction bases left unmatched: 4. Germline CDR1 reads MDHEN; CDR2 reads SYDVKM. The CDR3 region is CASSSDRVYTIYF. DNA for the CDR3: TGTGCCAGCAGTTCGGACAGGGTGTACACCATATATTTT.

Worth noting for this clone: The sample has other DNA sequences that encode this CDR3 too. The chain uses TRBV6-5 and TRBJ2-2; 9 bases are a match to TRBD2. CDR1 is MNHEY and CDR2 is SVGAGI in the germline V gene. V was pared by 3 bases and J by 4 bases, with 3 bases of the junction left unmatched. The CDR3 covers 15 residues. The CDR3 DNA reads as TGTGCCAGCAGTTATGGCGGGGGGGGCACCGGGGAGCTGTTTTTT. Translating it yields CASSYGGGGTGELFF.

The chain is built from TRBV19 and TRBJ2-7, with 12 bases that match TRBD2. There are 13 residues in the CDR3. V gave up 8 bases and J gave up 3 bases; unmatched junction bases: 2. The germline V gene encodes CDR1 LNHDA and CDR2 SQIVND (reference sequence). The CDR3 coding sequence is TGTGCCAGTTCGACTAGCGGGGGCTACGAGCAGTACTTC. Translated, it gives CASSTSGGYEQYF.

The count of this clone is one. CDR3 nucleotide sequence: TGTGCCAGCAGCTCCGGGACTAGCGCTTACAATGAGCAGTTCTTC. Its protein is CASSSGTSAYNEQFF. The V and J genes are TRBV13 and TRBJ2-1, with 10 bases identical to TRBD2. The germline CDR1 and CDR2 sequences are PRHDT and FYEKMQ (reference sequence). V was pared by 4 bases and J by 4 bases, with 4 bases of the junction left unmatched. The CDR3 runs to 15 residues. Together with reference TRBV13 and TRBJ2-1, the CDR3 gives the full variable domain: AAGVIQSPRHLIKEKRETATLKCYPIPRHDTVYWYQQGPGQDPQFLISFYEKMQSDKGSIPDRFSAQQFSDYHSELNMSSLELGDSALYFCASSSGTSAYNEQFFGPGTRLTVL.

As DNA, the CDR3 is TGTGCCAGCTTCTGGGGGTCCGGGACTAGCGGCTACGAGCAGTACTTC. Translated, it gives CASFWGSGTSGYEQYF. This rearrangement joins TRBV2 to TRBJ2-7; 11 bases are shared with TRBD2. V was pared by 8 bases and J by 3 bases, with 12 bases of the junction left unmatched. This CDR3 is 16 amino acids long. Germline assignment: CDR1 SNHLY and CDR2 FYNNEI.

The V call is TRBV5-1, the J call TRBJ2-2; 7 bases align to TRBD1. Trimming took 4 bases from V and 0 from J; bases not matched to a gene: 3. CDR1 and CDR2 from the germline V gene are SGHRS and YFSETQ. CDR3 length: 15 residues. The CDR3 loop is CASSTGQTNTGELFF. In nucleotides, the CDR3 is TGCGCCAGCAGCACGGGACAGACGAACACCGGGGAGCTGTTTTTT.

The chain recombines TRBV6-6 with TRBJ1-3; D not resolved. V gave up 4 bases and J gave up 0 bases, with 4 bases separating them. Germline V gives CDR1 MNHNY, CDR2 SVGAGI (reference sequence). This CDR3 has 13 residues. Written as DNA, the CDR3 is TGTGCCAGCAGTTTAGACTCTGGAAACACCATATATTTT. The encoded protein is CASSLDSGNTIYF.

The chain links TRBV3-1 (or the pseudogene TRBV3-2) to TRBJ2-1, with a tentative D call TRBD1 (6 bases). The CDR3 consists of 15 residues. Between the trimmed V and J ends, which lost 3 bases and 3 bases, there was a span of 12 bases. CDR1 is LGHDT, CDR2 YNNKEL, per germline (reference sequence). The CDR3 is CASSQTVTGYNEQFF. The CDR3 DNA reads TGTGCCAGCAGCCAGACAGTGACAGGCTACAATGAGCAGTTCTTC.

CDR3 coding DNA: TGTGCCTGGAGTGGAGGGATATTTGGTTCCTCTGGAAACACCATATATTTT. Translating it yields CAWSGGIFGSSGNTIYF. This chain uses TRBV30 with TRBJ1-3; D is undetermined. The germline V gene encodes CDR1 GTSNPN and CDR2 SVGIG (reference sequence). The CDR3 consists of 17 residues. The V end lost 1 base, the J end lost 0 bases, and 16 bases lay between the germline ends.

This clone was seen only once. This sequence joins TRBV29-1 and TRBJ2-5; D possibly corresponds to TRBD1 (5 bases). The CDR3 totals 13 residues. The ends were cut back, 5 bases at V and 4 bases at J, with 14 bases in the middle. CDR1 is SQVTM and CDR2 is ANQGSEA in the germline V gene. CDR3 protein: CSVTQGRIETQYF. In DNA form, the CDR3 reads TGCAGCGTTACCCAGGGCCGGATAGAGACCCAGTACTTC.

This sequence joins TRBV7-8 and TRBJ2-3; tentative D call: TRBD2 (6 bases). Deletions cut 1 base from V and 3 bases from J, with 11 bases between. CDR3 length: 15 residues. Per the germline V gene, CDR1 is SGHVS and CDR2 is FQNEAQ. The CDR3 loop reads CASSLVTGVTDTQYF. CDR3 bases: TGTGCCAGCAGCTTAGTAACGGGAGTGACAGATACGCAGTATTTT.

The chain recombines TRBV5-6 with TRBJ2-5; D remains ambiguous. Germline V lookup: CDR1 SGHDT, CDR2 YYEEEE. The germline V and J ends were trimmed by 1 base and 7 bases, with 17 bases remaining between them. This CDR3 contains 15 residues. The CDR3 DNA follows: TGTGCCAGCAGCTTGAATATGCGACTTCGAGGGACCCAGTACTTC. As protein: CASSLNMRLRGTQYF.

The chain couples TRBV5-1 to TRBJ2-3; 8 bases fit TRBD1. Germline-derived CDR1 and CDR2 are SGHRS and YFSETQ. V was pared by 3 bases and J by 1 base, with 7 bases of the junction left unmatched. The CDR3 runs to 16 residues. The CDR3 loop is CASSSGQGRGTDTQYF. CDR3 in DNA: TGCGCCAGCAGCTCAGGACAGGGCAGGGGCACAGATACGCAGTATTTT.